These 28 T cell receptor beta chains share one sample of origin, sequenced in a study of T cell responses to AZD1222 COVID-19 vaccine. Profiling relied on immunoSEQ multiplex PCR, and the TCRdb table lists in-frame clones only, not all of them. The sample lists under 250,000 clones; about 93% were seen once. Material: peripheral blood, obtained on day 0 of MenACWY control vaccination. These receptors were obtained from an adult in good health.

This clone was recorded only once. This chain connects TRBV19 to TRBJ1-2; 7 bases align to TRBD1. V shed 4 bases, J shed 2 bases, and the junction held 1 base outside the gene matches. The length of the CDR3 is 13 residues. The germline gives CDR1 LNHDA, CDR2 SQIVND (reference sequence). The CDR3 region has the DNA TGTGCCAGTAGTAGGGGACAGAACTATGGCTACACCTTC. The encoded protein is CASSRGQNYGYTF. Supplemented by reference TRBV19 and TRBJ1-2, the full variable domain reads DGGITQSPKYLFRKEGQNVTLSCEQNLNHDAMYWYRQDPGQGLRLIYYSQIVNDFQKGDIAEGYSVSREKKESFPLTVTSAQKNPTAFYLCASSRGQNYGYTFGSGTRLTVV.

This CDR3 reads CASSFAGVYEQYF. CDR3 coding DNA: TGTGCCAGCAGCTTTGCTGGTGTTTACGAGCAGTACTTC. This chain uses TRBV7-2 with TRBJ2-7; D unclear. Per the germline V gene, CDR1 is SGHTA and CDR2 is FQGNSA. The ends were cut back, 3 bases at V and 4 bases at J, with 10 bases in the middle. The CDR3 has 13 amino acids.

The rearrangement links TRBV1 to TRBJ1-2; TRBD1 is the table's D call and was not checked against the DNA. TRBV1 is classified as a pseudogene. The CDR3 runs 11 residues. CDR3 protein: CTAPARGGYTF. CDR3 bases: TGCACCGCCCCCGCCAGGGGGGGCTACACCTTC.

The chain is built from TRBV7-9 and TRBJ1-2; D gene ambiguous. Trimming took off 2 bases at V and 14 bases at J, with 12 bases between the two ends. Germline values: CDR1 SEHNR, CDR2 FQNEAQ (reference sequence). This CDR3 is 11 amino acids long. This CDR3 is CASSLFQGLTF. CDR3 bases: TGTGCCAGCAGCTTATTCCAAGGGCTTACCTTC.

The V call is TRBV12-3 or TRBV12-4, the J call TRBJ1-2; D unclear. This CDR3 spans 13 amino acids. V was pared by 3 bases and J by 8 bases, with 13 bases between. CDR3 sequence (DNA): TGTGCCAGCAGTTTTTCTCCGGGCGACGGCTACACCTTC. Translating it yields CASSFSPGDGYTF.

The V call is TRBV7-9, the J call TRBJ1-3, with D tentatively TRBD1 (6 bases). This CDR3 spans 17 amino acids. Trimming shortened V by 5 bases and J by 7 bases, and 24 bases separated the two germline ends. The V gene's germline CDR1 is SEHNR and CDR2 FQNEAQ (reference sequence). The CDR3 is CASSRGTGALPWNTIYF. The CDR3 nucleotides read TGTGCCAGCAGCCGAGGCACGGGGGCCCTCCCTTGGAACACCATATATTTT.

CDR3 nucleotide sequence: TGTGCCAGCAGCTTCCCCGGGACAGGGGATCGCTACACCTTC. Protein: CASSFPGTGDRYTF. This rearrangement joins TRBV7-2 to TRBJ1-2, with 10 bases lining up with TRBD1. Germline V gene sequence: CDR1 SGHTA, CDR2 FQGNSA. The J segment lost 9 bases and the V segment lost 3 bases, leaving 7 bases of the junction unmatched. The CDR3 spans 14 residues.

The chain employs TRBV18 and TRBJ1-6; no firm D call. The CDR3 runs to 15 residues. Trimming left V 7 bases short and J 2 bases short, with 12 bases between. Germline CDR1 is KGHSH and CDR2 is LQKENI. The CDR3 loop reads CASCTDGTYNSPLHF. The CDR3 bases are TGTGCCAGCTGCACCGACGGTACCTATAATTCACCCCTCCACTTT.

The CDR3 here is CASSASGVGGYTF. CDR3 bases: TGTGCCAGCAGTGCCTCGGGTGTCGGGGGCTACACCTTC. The rearrangement uses TRBV6-4 and TRBJ1-2; D is undetermined. The CDR3 runs 13 residues. The ends were cut back, 4 bases at V and 8 bases at J, with 14 bases in the middle. The germline V gene has CDR1 MRHNA and CDR2 SNTAGT.

V gene TRBV27 combines with J gene TRBJ2-1; D is unclear. V dropped 11 bases and J dropped 0 bases, with 14 bases sitting between them. The CDR3 length is 14 residues. Germline V CDR1 and CDR2: MNHEY, SMNVEV (reference sequence). Written as DNA, the CDR3 is TGTGCCTCTCGGGTCCCGAGCTCCTACAATGAGCAGTTCTTC. Translated: CASRVPSSYNEQFF.

The chain employs TRBV30 and TRBJ2-5; D uncertain. Looked up from germline, CDR1 is GTSNPN and CDR2 is SVGIG (reference sequence). The CDR3 loop spans 14 amino acids. Trimming removed 2 bases at V and 0 bases at J, with 10 bases between. This chain's CDR3 is CAWSTAPYQETQYF. The CDR3, as DNA: TGTGCCTGGAGTACCGCCCCGTACCAAGAGACCCAGTACTTC.

V is TRBV11-2 and J is TRBJ1-6, with TRBD1 as a possible D gene (6 bases). Germline V gene lookup returns CDR1 SGHAT and CDR2 FQNNGV. This CDR3 contains 14 residues. The V and J ends lost 8 bases and 5 bases respectively, with 13 bases between them. CDR3 protein: CASGPGQHNSPLHF. CDR3 coding DNA: TGTGCCAGCGGGCCGGGACAACATAATTCACCCCTCCACTTT.

V usage is TRBV5-1 and J usage is TRBJ2-5; TRBD1 matches at 9 bases. The CDR3 length is 16 residues. Germline CDR1 and CDR2: SGHRS and YFSETQ. V lost 4 bases to trimming and J lost 5 bases; unmatched junction nucleotides: 12. The CDR3 region is CASSRNRGRESETQYF. The CDR3 DNA follows: TGCGCCAGCAGCCGGAACAGGGGGCGCGAGTCGGAGACCCAGTACTTC.

This chain uses TRBV18 with TRBJ2-2, with D perhaps TRBD1 (6 bases). CDR1 is KGHSH, CDR2 LQKENI, per germline. With 3 bases removed from V and 4 bases from J, the gap between germline ends came to 12 bases. CDR3 length: 15 amino acids. The CDR3 reads CASSPGSGATGELFF. The CDR3 DNA sequence: TGTGCCAGCTCACCGGGTTCAGGGGCCACCGGGGAGCTGTTTTTT. Combining the CDR3 with reference TRBV18 and TRBJ2-2 gives the whole variable domain NAGVMQNPRHLVRRRGQEARLRCSPMKGHSHVYWYRQLPEEGLKFMVYLQKENIIDESGMPKERFSAEFPKEGPSILRIQQVVRGDSAAYFCASSPGSGATGELFFGEGSRLTVL.

This chain uses TRBV6-1 with TRBJ1-1; a weak D match, TRBD1 (5 bases). Germline lookup yields CDR1 MNHNS and CDR2 SASEGT. Trimming left V 2 bases short and J 7 bases short, with 11 bases between. The CDR3 runs 13 residues. CDR3 DNA sequence: TGTGCCAGCAGTGAAAGACAGAGTCTTGAAGCTTTCTTT. Translated: CASSERQSLEAFF.

The chain is built from TRBV30 and TRBJ2-7; 9 nucleotides match TRBD1. Trimming at V came to 1 base and at J to 6 bases, leaving 4 bases not matched to a gene. The CDR3 sequence is 13 residues long. Germline V gene data show CDR1 as GTSNPN and CDR2 as SVGIG (reference sequence). Written as DNA, the CDR3 is TGTGCCTGGAGTGAGGGACAGGGCTCCGAGCAGTACTTC. It codes for CAWSEGQGSEQYF.

V and J are TRBV28 and TRBJ2-7; D may be TRBD1 or TRBD2 (5 bases each). CDR1 is MDHEN, CDR2 SYDVKM, per germline. The CDR3 runs 15 residues. Trimming pared 5 bases from V and 7 bases from J, leaving 21 bases between. Written as DNA, the CDR3 is TGTGCCAGCAGTCCGCTGGGTGGGGGTACGGAGGAGCAGTACTTC. This encodes CASSPLGGGTEEQYF. The full variable domain, rest sourced from reference TRBV28 and TRBJ2-7, is DVKVTQSSRYLVKRTGEKVFLECVQDMDHENMFWYRQDPGLGLRLIYFSYDVKMKEKGDIPEGYSVSREKKERFSLILESASTNQTSMYLCASSPLGGGTEEQYFGPGTRLTVT.

Note on this clone: One end of the junction fails to match germline, which may point to a read error. The chain recombines TRBV18 with TRBJ1-6, with D perhaps TRBD1 (6 bases). Per germline, CDR1 KGHSH and CDR2 LQKENI. This CDR3 is 16 amino acids long. The CDR3 nucleotides are TGTGCCAGCTCACCTTGGACAGCCCTTGATAATTCGCCCCTCCACTTT. It codes for CASSPWTALDNSPLHF. The full variable domain, in which reference TRBV18 and TRBJ1-6 provide the parts outside the CDR3, is NAGVMQNPRHLVRRRGQEARLRCSPMKGHSHVYWYRQLPEEGLKFMVYLQKENIIDESGMPKERFSAEFPKEGPSILRIQQVVRGDSAAYFCASSPWTALDNSPLHFGNGTRLTVT.

The chain uses TRBV27 and TRBJ2-7; D may be TRBD2 (6 bases). The CDR3 covers 15 residues. Per germline, CDR1 MNHEY and CDR2 SMNVEV (reference sequence). Trimming shortened V by 6 bases and J by 0 bases, and 15 bases separated the two germline ends. The CDR3 DNA sequence: TGTGCCAGCAGCCTCCGGGCGGGGTCCTCCTACGAGCAGTACTTC. It yields the protein CASSLRAGSSYEQYF.

The chain is built from TRBV18 and TRBJ2-1, with TRBD1 identical over 9 bases. CDR3 length: 13 amino acids. J lost 9 bases, V lost 2 bases, and 2 bases had no gene match. The germline V gene has CDR1 KGHSH and CDR2 LQKENI. The CDR3 DNA follows: TGTGCCAGCTCACCAGGGACAGGGCTTGAGCAGTTCTTC. This translates into CASSPGTGLEQFF.

This clone appeared once. The chain employs TRBV19 and TRBJ2-1; the D gene is possibly TRBD1 (6 bases). Germline V CDR1 and CDR2: LNHDA, SQIVND (reference sequence). Trimming removed 8 bases from V and 3 bases from J, with 11 bases in between. The CDR3 has 13 residues. CDR3 protein: CASAGTYYNEQFF. CDR3 bases: TGTGCCAGTGCCGGGACATACTACAATGAGCAGTTCTTC.

This clone came up once. The rearrangement uses TRBV6-5 and TRBJ1-1, with 10 bases that match TRBD1. The CDR3 runs to 14 residues. The V gene's germline CDR1 is MNHEY and CDR2 SVGAGI. Trimming took 7 bases from V and 7 from J; bases not matched to a gene: 9. The CDR3 reads CASTLTGGKGEAFF. CDR3 DNA sequence: TGTGCCAGCACCTTGACAGGGGGCAAAGGTGAAGCTTTCTTT.

The rearrangement joins TRBV6-5 to TRBJ1-2, with TRBD1 matching over 8 bases. The J segment lost 7 bases and the V segment lost 0 bases, leaving 7 bases of the junction unmatched. The CDR3 is 15 amino acids. Germline CDR1 and CDR2: MNHEY and SVGAGI. The CDR3 reads CASSYSSGGAGGYTF. The CDR3 coding sequence is TGTGCCAGCAGTTACTCCTCAGGGGGCGCCGGTGGCTACACCTTC.

V and J are TRBV3-1 (or the pseudogene TRBV3-2) and TRBJ2-3; 10 positions agree with TRBD2. The CDR3 is made up of 13 amino acids. The V gene's germline CDR1 is LGHDT and CDR2 YNNKEL (reference sequence). Trimming took 1 base from V and 11 from J; bases not matched to a gene: 3. The DNA for the CDR3 is TGTGCCAGCAGCCAAGCGGCTAGCGGGGGGCAGTATTTT. Translated, it gives CASSQAASGGQYF.

V usage is TRBV3-1 (or the pseudogene TRBV3-2) and J usage is TRBJ1-1, with a possible D match to TRBD1 (5 bases). V lost 8 bases and J lost 5, with 12 bases in between. Looked up from germline, CDR1 is LGHDT and CDR2 is YNNKEL (reference sequence). The CDR3 runs 12 residues. CDR3 amino acids: CASGGGWTEAFF. The CDR3 DNA reads as TGTGCCAGCGGGGGAGGATGGACTGAAGCTTTCTTT.

This rearrangement joins TRBV4-1 to TRBJ1-6, with a possible D match to TRBD1 (5 bases). V lost 0 bases to trimming and J lost 6 bases, with 15 bases between them. The CDR3 spans 17 residues. Germline assignment: CDR1 MGHRA and CDR2 YSYEKL. Written as DNA, the CDR3 is TGCGCCAGCAGCCAAGATCTTGAACGGGACGGTAATTCACCCCTCCACTTT. As protein: CASSQDLERDGNSPLHF.

This rearrangement joins TRBV4-2 to TRBJ2-7, with D possibly TRBD1 on 6 matching bases. The germline V gene encodes CDR1 LGHNA and CDR2 YNFKEQ. CDR3 length equals 17 residues. V lost 2 bases to trimming and J lost 0 bases, with 17 bases between them. The CDR3 protein is CASSQKYRAGNSYEQYF. In DNA, the CDR3 is TGTGCCAGCAGCCAAAAATACAGGGCGGGTAACTCCTACGAGCAGTACTTC.

J is TRBJ1-1 and V is TRBV6-5, with no clear D. Trimming took 0 bases from V and 11 from J, leaving 7 bases between them. Germline-derived CDR1 and CDR2 are MNHEY and SVGAGI. The CDR3 spans 11 residues. The CDR3 nucleotides are TGTGCCAGCAGTTACTCGGGCGCTGCTTTCTTT. Its translation is CASSYSGAAFF.